The present T cell receptor (beta chain) was sequenced within a study of blood T cell repertoires in COVID-19 (TCRdb year 2020). Regarding the research as a whole: Collaborator samples came from the United States, Italy and Spain and covered acute and convalescent phases of COVID-19. Sample metadata almost always included a de-identified subject ID, COVID-19 status, age in years and sex. Deeply sampled blood TCRbeta repertoires from subjects exposed to, actively infected with, or recovered from COVID-19 were included in the dataset. Where available, HLA class I and class II types were obtained from metadata supplied by the sample provider rather than from assay-based typing. The material from the prospective study consisted of cDNA or gDNA derived from T cells, B-cell-depleted T cells, or PBMCs. Samples were obtained from the ongoing ImmuneRACE study (first 160 participants) and from some 1,300 subjects provided by 6 global collaborators. The repertoires were released in a freely available public database intended as a resource for research on the immune response to SARS-CoV-2. Overall results and qualifications from the work: The quantity of clinical and demographic metadata differed by source and by participant and was supplied without curation.

Deletion took 5 bases off V and 4 bases off J, with a span of 9 bases between the germline ends. From the cysteine up to the phenylalanine, the CDR3 has a length of 12 residues. Only the CDR3 region is kept as DNA, spanning 36 bases read in frame from base 1. CDR1 is given as GTSNPN and CDR2 as SVGIG, both from the germline V gene (reference sequence). Note on this clone: The target of this receptor is not known. No much larger clone exists at a distance of one base, and base qualities are not known.

Collaborating institutions collected whole blood in K2EDTA tubes following their own protocols. For TCRbeta analysis, collaborators shipped samples as frozen whole blood, isolated PBMCs, or DNA extracted from either of those sample types. TCRbeta CDR3 regions were amplified from genomic DNA using the immunoSEQ Assay, a bias-controlled multiplex PCR. In the source study's methods: Within the assay, amplification of reference gene primers was used to estimate how many nucleated cells each sample contained. To quantify the absolute abundance of each unique TCRbeta CDR3 rearrangement, sequence reads were collapsed and filtered. For each sample, productive Simpson clonality was calculated by taking the square root of Simpson's diversity index across productive rearrangements. This is the immuneACCESS table as TCRdb keeps it, with only in-frame sequences that have V and J called. A part of the clones is gone; compared with another copy, unresolved V genes explain less than half, and the rest is unexplained. Clonal size and the V and J genes are those of that table, whereas D and trimming came from the DNA. Here the sample has 650,000 to 800,000 clones; 80% to 90% occur a single time. Roughly 0.26% of the sample is held by the ten biggest clonotypes.

The clonotype originates from a woman under 30 with acute or convalescent COVID-19. The receptor chain draws on TRBV30 and TRBJ1-3; TRBD1 is a weak D gene call, 5 bases matching. Sequencing was performed on peripheral blood. The encoded CDR3 is CAWAGKGNTIYF. DNA sequence: TGTGCCTGGGCAGGGAAAGGAAACACCATATATTTT.